The entry that follows covers one T cell receptor (beta chain) sequence. The CDR3 runs to 16 residues. The source of the sample is a study of cytomegalovirus exposure and HLA in healthy donors. The primer mix had 60 Vbeta and 13 Jbeta primers. Generated by immunoSEQ multiplex PCR, the TCRdb table keeps only in-frame clones and is missing some. Of fewer than 250,000 clones listed, roughly 83% are singletons. The sequence derives from a boy aged 2 to 10 in good health and CMV-seronegative. Specimen: PBMCs. The rearrangement uses TRBV21-1 and TRBJ1-4; TRBD1, the table's D call, lacks a check against the DNA. TRBV21-1 is described as a pseudogene. The DNA for the CDR3 is TGTGCCAGCAGCGGGATTTACAGGGTTCCTAATGAAAAACTGTTTTTT. It encodes CASSGIYRVPNEKLFF.